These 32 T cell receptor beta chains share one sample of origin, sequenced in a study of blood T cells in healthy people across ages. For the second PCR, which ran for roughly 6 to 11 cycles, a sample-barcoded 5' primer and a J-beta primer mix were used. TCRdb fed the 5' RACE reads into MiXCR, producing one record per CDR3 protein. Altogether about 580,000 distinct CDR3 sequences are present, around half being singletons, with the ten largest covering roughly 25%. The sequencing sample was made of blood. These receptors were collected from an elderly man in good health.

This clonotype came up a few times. CDR3 coding DNA: TGCAGTGCTAGTACTATAGCGGGCAATGAGCAGTTCTTC. Its translation is CSASTIAGNEQFF. The J gene is TRBJ2-1, the V gene TRBV20-1; 7 bases are shared with TRBD2. The CDR3 is 13 amino acids. CDR1 DFQATT and CDR2 SNEGSKA come from the germline V gene (reference sequence). V gave up 3 bases and J gave up 6 bases; unmatched junction bases: 5.

The CDR3 DNA follows: TGTGCCAGCAGCCCGAGACAGAACACTGAAGCTTTCTTT. It encodes CASSPRQNTEAFF. The V call is TRBV7-9, the J call TRBJ1-1; D gene uncertain. This CDR3 comprises 13 residues. Per germline, CDR1 SEHNR and CDR2 FQNEAQ (reference sequence). V lost 5 bases and J 1 base, leaving 8 bases between the germline ends.

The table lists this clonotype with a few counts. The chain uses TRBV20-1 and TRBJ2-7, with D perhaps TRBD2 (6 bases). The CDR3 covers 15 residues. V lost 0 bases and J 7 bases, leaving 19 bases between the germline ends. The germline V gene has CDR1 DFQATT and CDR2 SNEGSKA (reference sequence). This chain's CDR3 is CSARDWASAAGEQYF. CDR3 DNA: TGCAGTGCTAGAGATTGGGCTAGCGCCGCGGGAGAGCAGTACTTC.

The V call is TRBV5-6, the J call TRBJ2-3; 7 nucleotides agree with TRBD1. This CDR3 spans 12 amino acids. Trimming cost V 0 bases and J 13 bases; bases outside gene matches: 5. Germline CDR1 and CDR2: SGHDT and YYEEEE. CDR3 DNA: TGTGCCAGCAGCTTGGGACAGGGCACGAAGTATTTT. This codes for CASSLGQGTKYF.

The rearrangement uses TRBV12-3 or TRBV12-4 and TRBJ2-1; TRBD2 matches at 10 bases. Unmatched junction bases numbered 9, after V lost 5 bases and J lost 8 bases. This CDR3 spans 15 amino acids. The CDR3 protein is CASSPAGGPGDEQFF. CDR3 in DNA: TGTGCCAGCAGTCCAGCGGGAGGGCCCGGCGATGAGCAGTTCTTC.

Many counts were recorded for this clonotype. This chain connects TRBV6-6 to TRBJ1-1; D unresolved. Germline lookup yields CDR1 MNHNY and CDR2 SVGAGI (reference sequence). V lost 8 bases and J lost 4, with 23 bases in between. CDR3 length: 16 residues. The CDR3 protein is CASQNPPSAAGTEAFF. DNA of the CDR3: TGTGCCAGCCAAAACCCCCCGTCCGCTGCCGGCACTGAAGCTTTCTTT.

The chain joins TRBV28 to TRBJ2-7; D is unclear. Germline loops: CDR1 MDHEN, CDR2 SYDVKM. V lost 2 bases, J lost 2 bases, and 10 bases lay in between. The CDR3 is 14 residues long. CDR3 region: CASSLVPRTYEQYF. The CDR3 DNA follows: TGTGCCAGCAGTTTAGTACCGAGAACCTACGAGCAGTACTTC.

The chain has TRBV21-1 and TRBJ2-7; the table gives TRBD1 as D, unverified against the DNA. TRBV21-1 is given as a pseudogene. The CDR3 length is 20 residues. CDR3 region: CASSIYTLEGRTTSPYEQYF. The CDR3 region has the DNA TGTGCCAGCAGCATCTACACCTTAGAGGGGAGAACCACATCTCCCTACGAGCAGTACTTC.

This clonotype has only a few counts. The CDR3, as DNA: TGTGCCAGCAGCTTGGGAGAGTGGGGGCCGTACAATGAGCAGTTCTTC. Translating it yields CASSLGEWGPYNEQFF. The genes are TRBV5-5 and TRBJ2-1; possibly TRBD1 for D (6 bases). The germline gives CDR1 SGHKS, CDR2 YYEKEE (reference sequence). The length of the CDR3 is 16 residues. V was shortened by 0 bases and J by 4 bases, with 14 bases between the two germline ends.

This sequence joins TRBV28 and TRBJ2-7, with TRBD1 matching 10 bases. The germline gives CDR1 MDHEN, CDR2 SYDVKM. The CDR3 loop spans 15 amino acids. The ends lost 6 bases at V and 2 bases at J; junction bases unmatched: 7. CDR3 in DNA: TGTGCCAGCAGGCGAACCGGGACAGGGGCCTACGAGCAGTACTTC. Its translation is CASRRTGTGAYEQYF.

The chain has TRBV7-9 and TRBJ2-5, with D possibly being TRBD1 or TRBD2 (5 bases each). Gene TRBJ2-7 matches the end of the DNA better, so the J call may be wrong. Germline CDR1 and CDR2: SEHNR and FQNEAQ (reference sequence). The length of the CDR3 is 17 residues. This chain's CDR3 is CASSQPPGAGKGSEQYF. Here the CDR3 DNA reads TGTGCCAGCAGCCAGCCGCCTGGGGCGGGTAAAGGATCCGAGCAGTACTTC.

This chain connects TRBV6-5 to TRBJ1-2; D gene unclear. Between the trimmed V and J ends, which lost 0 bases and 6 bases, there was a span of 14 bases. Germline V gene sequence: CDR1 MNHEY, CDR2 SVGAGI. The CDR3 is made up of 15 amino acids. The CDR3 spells CASSYSTLMADGYTF. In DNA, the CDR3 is TGTGCCAGCAGTTACTCGACCCTGATGGCGGATGGCTACACCTTC.

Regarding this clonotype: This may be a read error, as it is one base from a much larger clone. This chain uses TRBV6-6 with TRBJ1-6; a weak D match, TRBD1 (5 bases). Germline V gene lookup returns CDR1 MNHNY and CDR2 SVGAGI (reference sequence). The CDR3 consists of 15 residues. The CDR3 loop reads CASSALDRGNSPPHF. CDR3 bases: TGTGCCAGCAGTGCCCTCGATCGGGGGAATTCACCCCCCCACTTT.

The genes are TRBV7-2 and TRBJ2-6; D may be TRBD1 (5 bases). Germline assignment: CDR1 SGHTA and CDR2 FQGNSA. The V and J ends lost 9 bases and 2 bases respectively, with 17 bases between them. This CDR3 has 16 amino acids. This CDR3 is CASSPRVGAGANVLTF. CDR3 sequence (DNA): TGTGCCAGTAGCCCCCGAGTAGGGGCTGGGGCCAACGTCCTGACTTTC.

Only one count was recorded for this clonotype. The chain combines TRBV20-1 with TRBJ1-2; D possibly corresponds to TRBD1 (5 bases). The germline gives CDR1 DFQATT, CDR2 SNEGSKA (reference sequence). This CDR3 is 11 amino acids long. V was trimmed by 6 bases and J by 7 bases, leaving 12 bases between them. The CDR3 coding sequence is TGCAGTGCCATGGGAAGGGGTGGCTACACCTTC. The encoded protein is CSAMGRGGYTF.

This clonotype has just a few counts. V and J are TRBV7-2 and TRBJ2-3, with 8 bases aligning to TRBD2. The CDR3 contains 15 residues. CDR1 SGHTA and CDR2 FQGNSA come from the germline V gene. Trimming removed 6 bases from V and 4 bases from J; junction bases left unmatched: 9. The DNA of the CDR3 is TGTGCCAGCAGTAACGCGGGGGGCCGAGCAGATACGCAGTATTTT. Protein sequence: CASSNAGGRADTQYF.

CDR3 region: CASSQAGTSREQYF. CDR3 bases: TGCGCCAGCAGCCAGGCCGGGACTAGCCGTGAGCAGTACTTC. The chain has TRBV4-3 and TRBJ2-5; 9 bases are shared with TRBD2. J lost 11 bases, V lost 3 bases, and 10 bases had no gene match. CDR1 and CDR2 (germline): LGHNA, YSLEER. This CDR3 spans 14 amino acids.

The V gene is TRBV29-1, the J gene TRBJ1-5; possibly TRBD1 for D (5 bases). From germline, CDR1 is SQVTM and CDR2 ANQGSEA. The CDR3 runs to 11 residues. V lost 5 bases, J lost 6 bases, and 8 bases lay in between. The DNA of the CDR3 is TGCAGCGTTCCGCAGGGTCAGCCCCAGCATTTT. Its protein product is CSVPQGQPQHF.

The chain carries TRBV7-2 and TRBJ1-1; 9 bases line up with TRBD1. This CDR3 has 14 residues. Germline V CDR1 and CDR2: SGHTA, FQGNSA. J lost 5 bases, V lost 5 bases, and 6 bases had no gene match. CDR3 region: CASSQGQGRTEAFF. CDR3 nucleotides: TGTGCCAGCAGCCAAGGACAGGGGAGGACTGAAGCTTTCTTT.

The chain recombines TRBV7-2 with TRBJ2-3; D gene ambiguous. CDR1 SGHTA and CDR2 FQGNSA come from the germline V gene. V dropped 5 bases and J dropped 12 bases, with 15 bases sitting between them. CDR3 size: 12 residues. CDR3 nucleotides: TGTGCCAGCAGCATCCAATCGGTCGATCAGTATTTT. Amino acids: CASSIQSVDQYF.

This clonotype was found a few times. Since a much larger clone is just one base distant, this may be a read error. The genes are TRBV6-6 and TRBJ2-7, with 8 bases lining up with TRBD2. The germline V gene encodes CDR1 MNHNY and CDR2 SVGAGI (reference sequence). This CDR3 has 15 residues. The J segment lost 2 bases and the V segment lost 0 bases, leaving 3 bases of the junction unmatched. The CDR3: CASSYSRAGAYEQYF. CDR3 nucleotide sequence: TGTGCCAGCAGTTACTCACGAGCGGGGGCCTACGAGCAGTACTTC.

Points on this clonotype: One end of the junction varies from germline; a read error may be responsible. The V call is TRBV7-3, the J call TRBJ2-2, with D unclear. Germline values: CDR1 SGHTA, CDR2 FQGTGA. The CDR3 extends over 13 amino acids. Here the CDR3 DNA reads TGTGCTAGCAGCGCAACCTTGTCTGGGGAGCTGTTTTTT. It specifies CASSATLSGELFF.

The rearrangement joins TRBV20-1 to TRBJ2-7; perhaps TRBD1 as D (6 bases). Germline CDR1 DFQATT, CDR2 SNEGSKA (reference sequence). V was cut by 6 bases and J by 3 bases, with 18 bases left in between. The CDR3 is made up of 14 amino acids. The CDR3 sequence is CSATADSRGYEQYF. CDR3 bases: TGCAGTGCAACCGCGGACAGTCGGGGCTACGAGCAGTACTTC.

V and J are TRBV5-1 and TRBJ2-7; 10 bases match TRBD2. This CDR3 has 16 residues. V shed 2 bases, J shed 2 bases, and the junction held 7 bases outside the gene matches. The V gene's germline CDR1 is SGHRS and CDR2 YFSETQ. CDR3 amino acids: CASSLGTSGMPYEQYF. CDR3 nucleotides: TGCGCCAGCAGCTTAGGTACTAGCGGGATGCCCTACGAGCAGTACTTC. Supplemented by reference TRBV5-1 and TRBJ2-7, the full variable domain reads KAGVTQTPRYLIKTRGQQVTLSCSPISGHRSVSWYQQTPGQGLQFLFEYFSETQRNKGNFPGRFSGRQFSNSRSEMNVSTLELGDSALYLCASSLGTSGMPYEQYFGPGTRLTVT.

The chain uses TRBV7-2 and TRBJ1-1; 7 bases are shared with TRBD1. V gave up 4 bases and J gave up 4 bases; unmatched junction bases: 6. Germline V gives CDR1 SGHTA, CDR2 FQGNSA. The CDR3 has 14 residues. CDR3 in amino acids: CASSWLQGFTEAFF. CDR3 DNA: TGTGCCAGCAGCTGGTTACAGGGGTTCACTGAAGCTTTCTTT.

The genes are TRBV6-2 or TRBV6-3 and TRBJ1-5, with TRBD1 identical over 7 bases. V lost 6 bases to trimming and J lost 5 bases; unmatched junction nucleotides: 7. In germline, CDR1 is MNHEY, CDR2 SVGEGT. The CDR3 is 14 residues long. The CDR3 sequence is CASRMTGTYQPQHF. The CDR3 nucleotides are TGTGCCAGCAGAATGACAGGGACCTATCAGCCCCAGCATTTT.

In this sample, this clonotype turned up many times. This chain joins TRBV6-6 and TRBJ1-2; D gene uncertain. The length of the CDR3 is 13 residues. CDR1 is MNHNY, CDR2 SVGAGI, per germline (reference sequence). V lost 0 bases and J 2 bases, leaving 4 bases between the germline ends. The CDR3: CASSYSRNYGYTF. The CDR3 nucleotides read TGTGCCAGCAGTTACTCTAGGAACTATGGCTACACCTTC.

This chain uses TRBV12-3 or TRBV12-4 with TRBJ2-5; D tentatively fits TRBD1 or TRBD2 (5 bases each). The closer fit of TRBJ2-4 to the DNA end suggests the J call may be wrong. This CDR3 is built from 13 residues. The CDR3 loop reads CASIPRGLNIQYF. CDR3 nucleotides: TGTGCCAGCATTCCCCGGGGCTTGAACATTCAGTACTTC.

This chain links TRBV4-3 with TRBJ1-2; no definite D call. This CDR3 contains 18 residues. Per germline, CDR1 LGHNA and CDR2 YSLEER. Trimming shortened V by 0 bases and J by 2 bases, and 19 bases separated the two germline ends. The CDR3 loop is CASSQDPGSQKGNYGYTF. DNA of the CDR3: TGCGCCAGCAGCCAAGATCCAGGCAGTCAAAAGGGAAACTATGGCTACACCTTC.

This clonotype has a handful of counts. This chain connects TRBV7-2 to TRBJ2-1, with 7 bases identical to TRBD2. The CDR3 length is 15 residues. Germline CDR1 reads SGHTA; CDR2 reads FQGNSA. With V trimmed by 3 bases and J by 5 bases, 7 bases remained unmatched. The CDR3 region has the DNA TGTGCCAGCAGCTTCGGCGGGAGTCCTGACAATGAGCAGTTCTTC. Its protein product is CASSFGGSPDNEQFF. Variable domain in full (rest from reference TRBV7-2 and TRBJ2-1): GAGVSQSPSNKVTEKGKDVELRCDPISGHTALYWYRQSLGQGLEFLIYFQGNSAPDKSGLPSDRFSAERTGGSVSTLTIQRTQQEDSAVYLCASSFGGSPDNEQFFGPGTRLTVL.

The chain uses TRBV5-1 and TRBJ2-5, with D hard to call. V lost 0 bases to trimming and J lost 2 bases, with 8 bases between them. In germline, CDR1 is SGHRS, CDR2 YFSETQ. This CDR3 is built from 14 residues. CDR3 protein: CASSLVQAQETQYF. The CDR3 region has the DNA TGCGCCAGCAGCTTGGTTCAGGCGCAAGAGACCCAGTACTTC.

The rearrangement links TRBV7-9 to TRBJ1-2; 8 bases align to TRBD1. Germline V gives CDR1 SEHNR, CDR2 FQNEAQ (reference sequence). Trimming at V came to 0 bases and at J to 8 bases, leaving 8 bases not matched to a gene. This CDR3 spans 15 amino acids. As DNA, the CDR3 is TGTGCCAGCAGCTTAGCAGGGCCGGGACAGGCGGGCTACACCTTC. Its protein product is CASSLAGPGQAGYTF.